This T cell receptor beta chain was observed in a study of blood T cell repertoires in COVID-19. The CDR3 is made up of 15 amino acids. V was trimmed by 6 bases and J by 3 bases, leaving 18 bases between them. From germline, CDR1 is SGHDT and CDR2 YYEEEE. How the authors handled the data: Reference gene primer amplification in the assay estimated nucleated cell counts. TCRdb keeps only in-frame clones here, not all; method: immunoSEQ multiplex PCR. That table is the source of V, J and clone size, and D and trimming were worked out from the DNA. The sample has more than 150,000 clones, 84% seen once. The receptor was derived from a human donor in a cohort sampled during active COVID-19. This chain uses TRBV5-6 with TRBJ1-1; D remains unclear. The sequenced sample consisted of peripheral blood. CDR3 in DNA: TGTGCCAGCACCCCCTCGGGGAGGGCGGACACTGAAGCTTTCTTT. It codes for CASTPSGRADTEAFF.